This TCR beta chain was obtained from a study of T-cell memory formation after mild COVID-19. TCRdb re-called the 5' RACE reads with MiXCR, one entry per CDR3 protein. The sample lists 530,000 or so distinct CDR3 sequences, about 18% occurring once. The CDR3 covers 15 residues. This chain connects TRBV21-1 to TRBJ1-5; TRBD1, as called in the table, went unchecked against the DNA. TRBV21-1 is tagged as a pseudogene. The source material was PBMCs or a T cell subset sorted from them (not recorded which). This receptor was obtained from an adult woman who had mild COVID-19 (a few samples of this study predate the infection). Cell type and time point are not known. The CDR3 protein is CASSPGGGGRQPKHF. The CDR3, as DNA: TGTGCCAGCAGCCCGGGCGGGGGGGGCCGTCAGCCCAAGCATTTT.